This entry concerns a single T cell receptor (beta chain). Its antigen remains unknown. HTBI primers from iRepertoire and Arm-PCR of CDR3 regions yielded the TCR beta libraries. In TCRdb, the multiplex PCR reads were re-called with MiXCR into one record per CDR3 protein. The data contain approximately 380,000 distinct CDR3 sequences, roughly 20% of them seen just once; the ten biggest clones take up less than 25%. As for time point: persistent/refractory GD, antithyroid drugs over 5 years with positive TRAb. Extracted RNA from PBMCs served as the source of the TCR library. Patients came through an endocrinology department, and that department was in Xi'an, China. CDR1 and CDR2 from the germline V gene are MDHEN and SYDVKM. The CDR3 sequence is 14 residues long. Trimming took 4 bases from V and 0 from J, leaving 8 bases between them. The data were obtained in a study of regulatory T cells in long-lasting Graves disease. Study outcomes and limitations: Patients whose Graves' disease persisted exhibited lower TCR diversity than those newly diagnosed. Thyroid tissue was not sampled; only peripheral blood was.

The V call is TRBV28, the J call TRBJ2-3, with D unresolved. This TCR derives from a female donor with Graves disease. The sample consisted of peripheral blood mononuclear cells (PBMCs), taken when the disease was refractory, from a patient treated with antithyroid drugs. CDR3 nucleotides: TGTGCCAGCAGTTCGGACCTTAGCACAGATACGCAGTATTTT. The encoded protein is CASSSDLSTDTQYF.